What follows describes a single TCR beta chain. No antigen is known for it. Nothing much larger sits one base from this clone, and base qualities are not available. Libraries came from 5' RACE. Sequencing was carried out with an Illumina HiSeq 2000. Template switching added a universal primer binding site, and the final cDNA carried a unique molecular identifier that allowed TCR cDNA molecules to be counted accurately. Specific primers in the conserved constant-segment region were used to synthesize first-strand cDNA for the TCR alpha and beta chains. Each cDNA library was double barcoded, with a SMART-Mk sample barcode plus Illumina barcodes, to control for contamination. TruSeq adapter sequences along with Illumina sample barcodes were introduced in two successive PCR steps. TCR alpha and beta cDNA libraries were sequenced on the Illumina HiSeq platform with custom primers. On the study's bioinformatics: MiGEC processed the raw reads to extract unique molecular identifiers, while MiXCR was used to determine the CDR3 positions. For each individual, recombination models were inferred using an EM algorithm with the repgenHMM and IGoR tools. Shared clonotypes were analyzed with the tcR package in R, and sharing was normalized by the product of cloneset sizes. Out-of-frame nonproductive sequences were analyzed to study raw recombination free of thymic and clonal selection effects. TCRdb trimmed the raw reads at Q25, called clones with MiXCR and kept productive beta chains. All rows with the same CDR3 protein become a single entry with the most common DNA and genes. The V and J calls reflect TCRdb's pipeline rather than the authors' work. Across this sample there are about 530,000 distinct CDR3 sequences, with around 15% seen only once. The ten largest clones add up to roughly 0.4% of the sample.

Only healthy Caucasian donors were included. The twin cohort consisted of three pairs of female monozygotic twins, all aged roughly 18 to 30 years. CD4+ and CD8+ T cell populations were isolated with positive isolation kits from Invitrogen. This entry comes from a study of identical twins (dated by TCRdb to the mid-2010s). Background on the whole study: The study deep-sequenced TCR alpha and beta repertoires from monozygotic twins, unrelated adults of various ages and cord blood to test whether fetal clonotypes persist. To rule out contamination, the twin experiments were replicated at different times with different library preparation protocols. On the study overall, not on this receptor specifically: Zero-insertion analyses could be partly confounded by invariant T cells such as MAIT and iNKT, though diverse VJ usage argued against such confounding for most clonotypes. Out-of-frame TCR alpha sharing in monozygotic twins was systematically underestimated by recombination models, whereas sharing between unrelated individuals was in agreement with the recombination models. Conclusions relied on cross-sectional statistical analysis, since the same donors could not be followed over many years. Compared with coincidental sharing between unrelated individuals, out-of-frame TCR alpha sequences shared between twins had an excess of sequences with low generation probability. Fewer insertions were carried by abundant cord blood beta clonotypes; a weaker similar trend was observed in young adult naive repertoires, while no such trend was observed in memory repertoires. The excess sharing between twins in beta out-of-frame sequences was weaker because fewer shared sequences reduced the signal-to-noise ratio.

From cysteine to phenylalanine, the CDR3 is 18 amino acids long. The sequence is cut down to CDR3 DNA, 54 bases in frame from base 1. These data also featured in a second study, about yellow fever vaccine responses in identical twins. According to the second study: According to the authors, in identical twins the way T cells responded to vaccination appeared partly convergent and partly personalized. In identical twins, the study followed T cell clones that responded to the vaccine with precision.

The sequence joins TRBV21-1 to TRBJ2-2; whether TRBD2, the table's D call, matches the DNA was not checked. TRBV21-1 is reported as a pseudogene. This TCR came from a woman aged 18-30 years in good health. Input material: CD4+ T cells sorted from blood. DNA sequence: TGTGCCAGCAGCAAAGTATGTGCAGCGGGAGATAAAGTCGGGGAGCTGTTTTTT. Protein translation: CASSKVCAAGDKVGELFF.